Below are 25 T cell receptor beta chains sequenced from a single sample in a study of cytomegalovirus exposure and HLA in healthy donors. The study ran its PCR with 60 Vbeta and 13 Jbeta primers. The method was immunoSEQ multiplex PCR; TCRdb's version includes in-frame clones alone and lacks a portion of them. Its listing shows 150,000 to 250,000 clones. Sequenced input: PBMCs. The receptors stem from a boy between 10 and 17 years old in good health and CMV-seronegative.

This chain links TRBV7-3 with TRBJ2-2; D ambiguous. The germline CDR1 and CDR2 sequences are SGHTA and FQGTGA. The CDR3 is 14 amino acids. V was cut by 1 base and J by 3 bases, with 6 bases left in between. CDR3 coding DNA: TGTGCCAGCAGCTTAATCGGTCACACCGGGGAGCTGTTTTTT. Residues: CASSLIGHTGELFF.

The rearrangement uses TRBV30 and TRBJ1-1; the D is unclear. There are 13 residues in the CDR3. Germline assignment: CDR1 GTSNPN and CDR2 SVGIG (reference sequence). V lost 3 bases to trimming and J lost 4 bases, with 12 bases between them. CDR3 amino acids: CAWRLLVSTEAFF. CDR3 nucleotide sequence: TGTGCCTGGAGATTGCTGGTTAGCACTGAAGCTTTCTTT.

The CDR3 loop reads CASTLTGGAKNIQYF. CDR3 nucleotide sequence: TGTGCCAGCACTCTAACGGGGGGAGCCAAAAACATTCAGTACTTC. The chain recombines TRBV6-1 with TRBJ2-4; 7 bases align to TRBD2. The germline V gene encodes CDR1 MNHNS and CDR2 SASEGT. J lost 0 bases, V lost 7 bases, and 6 bases had no gene match. The CDR3 consists of 15 residues.

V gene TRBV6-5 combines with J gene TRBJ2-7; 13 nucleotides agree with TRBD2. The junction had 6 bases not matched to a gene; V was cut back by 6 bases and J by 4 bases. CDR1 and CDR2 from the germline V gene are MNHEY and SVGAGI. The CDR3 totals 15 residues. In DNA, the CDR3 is TGTGCCAGCAGACCCGGGACTAGCGGGATATACGAGCAGTACTTC. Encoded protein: CASRPGTSGIYEQYF.

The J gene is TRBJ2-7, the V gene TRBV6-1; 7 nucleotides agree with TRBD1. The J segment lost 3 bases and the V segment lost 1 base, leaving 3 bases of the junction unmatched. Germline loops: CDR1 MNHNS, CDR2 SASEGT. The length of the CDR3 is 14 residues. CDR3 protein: CASSEGGTVYEQYF. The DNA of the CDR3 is TGTGCCAGCAGTGAAGGGGGGACAGTCTACGAGCAGTACTTC.

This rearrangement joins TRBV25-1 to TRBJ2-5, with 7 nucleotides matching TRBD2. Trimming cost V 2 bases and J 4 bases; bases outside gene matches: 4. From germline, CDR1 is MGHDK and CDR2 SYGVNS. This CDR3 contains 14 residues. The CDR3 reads CASSEKGRGETQYF. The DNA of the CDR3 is TGTGCCAGCAGTGAAAAAGGGAGGGGAGAGACCCAGTACTTC.

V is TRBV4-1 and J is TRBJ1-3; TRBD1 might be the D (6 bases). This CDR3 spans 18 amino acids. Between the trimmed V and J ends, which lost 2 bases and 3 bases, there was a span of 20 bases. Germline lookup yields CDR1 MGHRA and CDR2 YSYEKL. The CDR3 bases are TGCGCCAGCAGCCAATTACAGGGAAACCAATTTTTTGGAAACACCATATATTTT. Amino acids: CASSQLQGNQFFGNTIYF.

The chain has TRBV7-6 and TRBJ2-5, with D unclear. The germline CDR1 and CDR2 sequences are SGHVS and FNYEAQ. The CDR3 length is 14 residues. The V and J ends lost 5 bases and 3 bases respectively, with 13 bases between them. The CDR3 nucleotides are TGTGCCAGCAGCCCCGGTTTCGATAAAGAGACCCAGTACTTC. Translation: CASSPGFDKETQYF.

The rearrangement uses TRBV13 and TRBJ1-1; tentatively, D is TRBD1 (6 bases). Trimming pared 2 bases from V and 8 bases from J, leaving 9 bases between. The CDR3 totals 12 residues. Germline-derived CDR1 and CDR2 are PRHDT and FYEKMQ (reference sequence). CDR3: CASSLIQGEAFF. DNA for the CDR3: TGTGCCAGCAGCTTAATCCAGGGGGAAGCTTTCTTT. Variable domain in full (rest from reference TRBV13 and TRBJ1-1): AAGVIQSPRHLIKEKRETATLKCYPIPRHDTVYWYQQGPGQDPQFLISFYEKMQSDKGSIPDRFSAQQFSDYHSELNMSSLELGDSALYFCASSLIQGEAFFGQGTRLTVV.

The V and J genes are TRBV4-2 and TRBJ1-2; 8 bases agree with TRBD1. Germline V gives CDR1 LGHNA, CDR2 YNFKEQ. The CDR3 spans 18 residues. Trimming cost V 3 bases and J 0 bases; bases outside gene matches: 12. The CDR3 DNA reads TGTGCCAGCAGCCAGACGGACAGGGAAAGCCCGACTAACTATGGCTACACCTTC. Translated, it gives CASSQTDRESPTNYGYTF.

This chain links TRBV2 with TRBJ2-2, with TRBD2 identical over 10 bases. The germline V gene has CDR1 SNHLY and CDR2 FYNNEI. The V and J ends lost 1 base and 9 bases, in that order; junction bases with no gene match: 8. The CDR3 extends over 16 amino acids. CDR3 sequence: CASSEGLAGDLRELFF. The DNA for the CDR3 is TGTGCCAGCAGTGAAGGGCTAGCGGGGGATCTTCGGGAGCTGTTTTTT.

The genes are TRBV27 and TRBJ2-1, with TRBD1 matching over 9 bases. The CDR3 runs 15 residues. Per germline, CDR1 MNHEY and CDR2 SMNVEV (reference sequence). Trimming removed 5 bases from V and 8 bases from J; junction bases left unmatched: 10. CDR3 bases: TGTGCCAGCAGTATCCTGGACAGGGGAAGATATGAGCAGTTCTTC. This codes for CASSILDRGRYEQFF.

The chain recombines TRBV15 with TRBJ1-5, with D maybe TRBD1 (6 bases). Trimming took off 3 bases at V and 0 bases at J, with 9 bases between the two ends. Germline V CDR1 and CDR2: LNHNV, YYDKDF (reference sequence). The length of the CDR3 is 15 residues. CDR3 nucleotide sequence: TGTGCCACCAGCAGGCAGGGGAATAGCAATCAGCCCCAGCATTTT. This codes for CATSRQGNSNQPQHF. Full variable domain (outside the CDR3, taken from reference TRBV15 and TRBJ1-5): DAMVIQNPRYQVTQFGKPVTLSCSQTLNHNVMYWYQQKSSQAPKLLFHYYDKDFNNEADTPDNFQSRRPNTSFCFLDIRSPGLGDTAMYLCATSRQGNSNQPQHFGDGTRLSIL.

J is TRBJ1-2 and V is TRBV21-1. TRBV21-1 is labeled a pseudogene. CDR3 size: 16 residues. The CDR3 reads CASSKENTLSPRSYTF. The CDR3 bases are TGTGCCAGCAGCAAAGAAAACACTCTTAGCCCCCGTAGCTACACCTTC.

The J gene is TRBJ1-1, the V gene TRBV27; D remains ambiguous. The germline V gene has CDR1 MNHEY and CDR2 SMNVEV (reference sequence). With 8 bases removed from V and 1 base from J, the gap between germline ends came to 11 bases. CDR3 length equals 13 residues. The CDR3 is CASGYSRNTEAFF. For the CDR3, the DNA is TGTGCCAGCGGTTACTCGAGGAACACTGAAGCTTTCTTT.

Here the CDR3 reads CASRAADEKLFF. In DNA form, the CDR3 reads TGTGCCAGTAGGGCGGCAGATGAAAAACTGTTTTTT. V gene TRBV19 combines with J gene TRBJ1-4; no clear D. CDR3 length equals 12 residues. Deletions cut 6 bases from V and 6 bases from J, with 8 bases between. The germline V gene has CDR1 LNHDA and CDR2 SQIVND (reference sequence).

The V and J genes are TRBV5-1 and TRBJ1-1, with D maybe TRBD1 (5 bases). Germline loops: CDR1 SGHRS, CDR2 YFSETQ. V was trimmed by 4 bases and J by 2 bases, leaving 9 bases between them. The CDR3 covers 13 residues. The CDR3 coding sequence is TGCGCCAGCAGCAGCGGGGCAAACACTGAAGCTTTCTTT. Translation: CASSSGANTEAFF.

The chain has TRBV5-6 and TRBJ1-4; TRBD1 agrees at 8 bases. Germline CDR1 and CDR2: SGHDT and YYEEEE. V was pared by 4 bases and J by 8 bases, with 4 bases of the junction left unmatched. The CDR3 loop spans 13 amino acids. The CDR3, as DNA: TGTGCCAGCAGCGACAGGGGTTGGGAAAAACTGTTTTTT. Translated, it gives CASSDRGWEKLFF.

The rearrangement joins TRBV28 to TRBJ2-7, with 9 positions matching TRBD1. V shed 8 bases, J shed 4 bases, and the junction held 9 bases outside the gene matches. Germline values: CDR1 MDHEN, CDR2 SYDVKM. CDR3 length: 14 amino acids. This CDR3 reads CASLLGTGSYEQYF. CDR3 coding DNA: TGTGCCAGCCTCCTCGGGACAGGGTCTTACGAGCAGTACTTC.

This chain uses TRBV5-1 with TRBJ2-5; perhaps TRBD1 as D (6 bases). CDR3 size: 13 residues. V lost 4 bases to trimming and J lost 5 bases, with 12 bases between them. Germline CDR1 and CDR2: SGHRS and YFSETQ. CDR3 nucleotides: TGCGCCAGCAGCGTGACAGGTTTGGAGACCCAGTACTTC. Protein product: CASSVTGLETQYF.

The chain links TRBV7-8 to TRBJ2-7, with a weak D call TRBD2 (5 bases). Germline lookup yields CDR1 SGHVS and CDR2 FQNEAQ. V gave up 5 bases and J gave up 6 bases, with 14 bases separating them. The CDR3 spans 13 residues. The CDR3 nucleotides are TGTGCCAGCAGCCTTATAAAAGCGGCCGAGCAGTACTTC. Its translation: CASSLIKAAEQYF. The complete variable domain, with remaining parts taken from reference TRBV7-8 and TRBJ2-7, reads GAGVSQSPRYKVAKRGQDVALRCDPISGHVSLFWYQQALGQGPEFLTYFQNEAQLDKSGLPSDRFFAERPEGSVSTLKIQRTQQEDSAVYLCASSLIKAAEQYFGPGTRLTVT.

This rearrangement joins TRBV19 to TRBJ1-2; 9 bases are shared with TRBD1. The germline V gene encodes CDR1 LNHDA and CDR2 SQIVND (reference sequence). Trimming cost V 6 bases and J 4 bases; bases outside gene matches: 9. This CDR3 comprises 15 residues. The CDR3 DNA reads TGTGCCAGTAGAGACCGGGACAGGGTTAGCTATGGCTACACCTTC. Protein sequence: CASRDRDRVSYGYTF. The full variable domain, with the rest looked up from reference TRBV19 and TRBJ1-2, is DGGITQSPKYLFRKEGQNVTLSCEQNLNHDAMYWYRQDPGQGLRLIYYSQIVNDFQKGDIAEGYSVSREKKESFPLTVTSAQKNPTAFYLCASRDRDRVSYGYTFGSGTRLTVV.

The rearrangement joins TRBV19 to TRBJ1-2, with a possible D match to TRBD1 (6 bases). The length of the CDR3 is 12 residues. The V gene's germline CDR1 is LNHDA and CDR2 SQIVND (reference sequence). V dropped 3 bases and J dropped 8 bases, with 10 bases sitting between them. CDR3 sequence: CASSIGGQGYTF. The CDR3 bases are TGTGCCAGTAGTATCGGGGGGCAAGGCTACACCTTC.

CDR3 bases: TGTGCCACCAGCAGAGATCTGGGGGCCCTGAACACTGAAGCTTTCTTT. Its protein is CATSRDLGALNTEAFF. The chain recombines TRBV15 with TRBJ1-1, with D perhaps TRBD1 (6 bases). Germline V gives CDR1 LNHNV, CDR2 YYDKDF (reference sequence). The CDR3 has 16 amino acids. The ends were cut back, 0 bases at V and 0 bases at J, with 11 bases in the middle.

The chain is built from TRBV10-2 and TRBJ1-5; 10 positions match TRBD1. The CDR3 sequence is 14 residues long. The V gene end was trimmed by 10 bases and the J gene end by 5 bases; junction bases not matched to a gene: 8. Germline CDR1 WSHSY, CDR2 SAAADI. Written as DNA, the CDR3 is TGCGCCACCCGACAGGGGGCAACCGATCAGCCCCAGCATTTT. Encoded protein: CATRQGATDQPQHF.